The source of this T cell receptor beta chain is a study of identical twins. V lost 4 bases to trimming and J lost 2 bases; unmatched junction nucleotides: 9. Germline assignment: CDR1 SGHDT and CDR2 YYEEEE. The CDR3 sequence is 18 residues long. After template switching added a universal primer site, the resulting cDNA carried unique molecular identifiers. TCRdb reprocessed the 5' RACE reads via MiXCR and lists one record per CDR3 protein. This table has 250,000 or so distinct CDR3 sequences, around 8% appearing once. These data were also reused for a study on yellow fever vaccine responses in identical twins. From that report: Reported findings indicate that twins' vaccine T cell responses seemed partially convergent, partially personalized.

This chain joins TRBV5-6 and TRBJ2-6; 10 positions agree with TRBD1. The sequencing input was CD8+ T cells sorted from blood. The TCR was taken from a woman aged 18-35 years in good health. CDR3 coding DNA: TGTGCCAGCAGCCCTATCGGGACAGGGGAAACTGGGGCCAACGTCCTGACTTTC. Translation: CASSPIGTGETGANVLTF.